This T cell receptor beta chain was identified in a study of regulatory T cells in long-lasting Graves disease (dated by TCRdb to about 2021). Study-wide context: In the newly diagnosed Graves' disease group, patients had been taking antithyroid drugs for less than 3 months. A total of around 33 samples were covered by TCR sequencing, comprising approximately 13 persistent and about 20 newly diagnosed Graves' disease patients. The study took place in China and was registered as a clinical trial. This study used TCR sequencing and RNA sequencing of peripheral blood to compare persistent Graves' disease patients against newly diagnosed Graves' disease patients.

Taken with the paper, the label for time point translates to: newly diagnosed GD, antithyroid drugs for less than 3 months. RNA was extracted from PBMCs in TRIzol for both TCR sequencing and RNA sequencing. Graves' disease was diagnosed according to American Thyroid Association guidelines. Patients for the study were recruited at an endocrinology department in Xi'an, China. From each patient, approximately 10 milliliters of peripheral blood was collected into an EDTA anticoagulant tube. Ficoll Paque Plus density gradient separation was used to isolate PBMCs, and no further T cell sorting was done. An Agilent 2100 Bioanalyzer and agarose gel were used to assess RNA quality, and a NanoDrop 2000 was used to measure RNA concentration. A note on this clonotype: Its specific antigen is unknown. No much larger clone is present one base from it, and per-base qualities are unavailable.

Library construction relied on multiplex PCR. Instrument on record: Illumina HiSeq 4000. TCR beta libraries were built with iRepertoire HTBI primers and Arm-PCR amplification of CDR3 regions. Gel purification was performed on PCR products prior to sequencing. Processing in the source paper ran as follows. Across samples, about 64 TRBV and 13 to 15 TRBJ segments were identified and used for gene usage analysis of CDR3 amino acid clonotypes. COPE and FqMerger were used to merge the filtered high-quality paired reads into contigs. BLAST was used to align contigs to IMGT TRBV, TRBD and TRBJ reference genes, with CDR3 defined following IMGT. Any clonotype with a frequency above 0.1% was classified as a highly expanded clone. Repertoire diversity was measured by Shannon entropy, and V-J evenness by the Gini coefficient. A clonotype was considered public if more than one individual shared it. The public reads were reprocessed in TCRdb via fastp at Q25 and MiXCR, keeping in-frame beta chains. Rows merge per CDR3 protein into single entries with the most common DNA and genes. The V and J calls were not made by the authors but by TCRdb's processing. Recorded for this sample are some 350,000 distinct CDR3 sequences; roughly 16% of them occurred a single time. The ten biggest clones cover over 20% of the sample.

The paper's findings and limits, for the study overall: Compared with newly diagnosed patients, persistent Graves' disease patients had lower TCR Shannon entropy and fewer highly expanded clones, which suggests clonal expansion. More public clonotypes were shared among persistent patients (more than 2,500) than among newly diagnosed patients (roughly 1,000). Sequencing and analysis were limited to the TCR beta chain. The authors noted that the small sample size was a limitation that may lower accuracy. Only peripheral blood was studied, because thyroid tissue, the primary lesion, was inaccessible.

In addition, the sample was reused for a study of T cells in Graves' hyperthyroidism and ophthalmopathy. Looking at the second paper: Stable Graves' hyperthyroidism was defined as no progression to ophthalmopathy during 18 months of follow-up. Hyperthyroidism patients were newly diagnosed, had a disease duration of under 2 months, and were aged 18 to 65 years. Patients with uncontrolled infections, other autoimmune diseases, pregnancy or lactation were excluded. Diagnoses relied on clinical symptoms, serum thyroxine and TRAb, thyroid ultrasound and orbital computed tomography. A first-round RT-PCR of the TCR CDR3 used the HTBI primer set with the Qiagen OneStep RT-PCR kit. Most expanded thyroid clonotypes (frequency above 0.001) were also detected in blood, suggesting blood repertoires may reflect thyroid immune responses. Ophthalmopathy was separated from stable hyperthyroidism by a 13 V-J signature model, with just over 85% sensitivity and roughly 81% specificity obtained in cross-validation and 80%/75% obtained in testing. During validation, the model predicted progression to ophthalmopathy a median of about 5.9 months ahead of onset, with just under 71% sensitivity and roughly 72% specificity. To identify TCR V-J signatures that set the groups apart, the researchers used a discovery cohort of 100 patients, made up of under 50 with Graves' ophthalmopathy and approximately 57 with stable Graves' hyperthyroidism. Prospective prediction of ophthalmopathy was tested in an independent validation cohort consisting of 18 hyperthyroidism patients and 15 or so patients who later progressed to ophthalmopathy. The 90 or so discovery patients were randomly split 7:3 into training and test sets. Thyroid tissue and blood T-cell repertoires from six Graves' hyperthyroidism patients were also compared in the study. Following sampling, methimazole starting at 30 mg daily was given to hyperthyroidism patients, and high-dose intravenous methylprednisolone was given to ophthalmopathy patients. Libraries were constructed in a second round of multiplex PCR, after which size selection and purification were carried out. Sequencing of the libraries was done on an Illumina HiSeq2000 using paired-end 100 bp reads. SOAPnuke was used to process the raw data, removing reads that contained adapters or uncalled bases, had a mean Phred below 15, or lacked an exact match to the constant primer or identifier. COPE v1.2.5 was used to merge the high-quality paired reads, and each unique nucleotide sequence was defined as a clonotype. Clonotypes were aligned to IMGT TRBV, TRBD and TRBJ reference segments using MiTCR v1.1. Only V-J combinations with frequency above 0.0001, covering about 99% of repertoires, were analysed. A TCS score was defined as the ratio between F50 (clonal expansion) and ExV (chaos), using BLOSUM62-based TCRdist between CDR3 peptides within each V-J. Welch's t-statistics and random forest reduced fewer than 600 V-J features to about 13, which were used in a naive Bayes classifier (R e1071). Sample size was not statistically predetermined, and investigators were not blinded to group allocation. TCR Vbeta CDR3 sequencing of approximately 140 peripheral blood samples (more than 40 ophthalmopathy, about 80 hyperthyroidism and roughly 17 progressor patients) is reported in the paper.

This receptor was obtained from a woman younger than 30 with Graves disease. Donor details come from another sample of the same person, matched by shared clones. The material sequenced was peripheral blood mononuclear cells (PBMCs), taken at new diagnosis, from a patient treated with antithyroid drugs.

The CDR3 protein: CASSIRLAAVSNQPQHF. The nucleotides are TGTGCCAGTAGTATTAGGCTGGCAGCAGTTAGCAATCAGCCCCAGCATTTT. This receptor chain uses TRBV19 and TRBJ1-5; the D segment cannot be called with confidence. There are 17 amino acids in the CDR3, from cysteine to phenylalanine inclusive. Of all the DNA, just the CDR3 is kept, 51 bases in frame from base 1. Trimming takes 3 bases from V and 0 bases from J, and the germline ends sit 15 bases apart. The germline V gene encodes CDR1 LNHDA and CDR2 SQIVND (reference sequence).